These T cell receptor beta chains were read from a single sample in a study of identical twins. TCRdb ran MiXCR on the 5' RACE reads and lists one entry per CDR3 protein. The table records approximately 260,000 distinct CDR3 sequences, more than 12% of them present only once. Sample: memory (CD45RO+) T cells sorted from blood. Receptors originate from a woman aged 18-30 years in good health. Each CDR3 is given with its conserved first and last residue.

v_call,j_call,cdr3_aa
TRBV3-1,TRBJ1-3,CASSQDDGGNTIYF
TRBV7-9,TRBJ1-3,CASSSNRGGGNTIYF
TRBV5-5,TRBJ2-5,CASSRQEGRETQYF
TRBV5-1,TRBJ2-1,CASSFGPFAHEQFF
TRBV5-1,TRBJ1-1,CASSSGPPSPEAFF
TRBV20-1,TRBJ1-1,CSARVSGFTEAFF
TRBV12-3/TRBV12-4,TRBJ2-3,CASSQSTSGRREGGTDTQYF
TRBV20-1,TRBJ2-1,CSARGQRGRARYNEQFF
TRBV20-1,TRBJ1-2,CSAGQANYGYTF
TRBV21-1,TRBJ1-2,CASSSAEGYDGYTF
TRBV7-2,TRBJ2-7,CASSLVGIQGYEQYF
TRBV2,TRBJ2-1,CASSPSGGSYNEQFF
TRBV11-2,TRBJ2-7,CASSSPIDSYEQYF
TRBV20-1,TRBJ2-1,CGYMGGQGWNEQFF
TRBV7-3,TRBJ2-2,CASSLTTGGELFF
TRBV4-3,TRBJ2-2,CASSQFHSAGGYGELFF
TRBV20-1,TRBJ2-5,CSARQGQETQYF
TRBV4-3,TRBJ2-1,CASSQAGLSYNEQFF
TRBV3-1,TRBJ2-2,CASSQGTGQANTGELFF
TRBV6-2/TRBV6-3,TRBJ2-1,CASSYPRGGGNYNEQFF
TRBV3-1,TRBJ2-5,CASSQYGEETQYF
TRBV11-2,TRBJ2-2,CASSSGLTGTGELFF
TRBV20-1,TRBJ2-3,CSAPTSGAPDTQYF
TRBV4-1,TRBJ2-5,CASSSQGAGETQYF
TRBV6-2/TRBV6-3,TRBJ1-1,CASMRVAAFF
TRBV6-1,TRBJ1-2,CASQRGDYGYTF
TRBV12-3/TRBV12-4,TRBJ1-2,CASSLRTESYGYTF
TRBV5-1,TRBJ2-5,CASSLLAGIQETQYF
TRBV10-3,TRBJ2-7,CASKRGQNSYEQYF
TRBV11-2,TRBJ2-3,CASSPFRRPTDSQYF
TRBV6-1,TRBJ1-5,CASIRGGRTDQPQHF
TRBV5-1,TRBJ2-2,CASSAGQHTGELFF
TRBV10-3,TRBJ2-1,CAISDTRDSSYNEQFF
TRBV5-1,TRBJ2-7,CASGGGTGTYEQYF
TRBV25-1,TRBJ2-3,CASNLERTLGARRTQYF
TRBV12-3/TRBV12-4,TRBJ1-4,CASSLRHEGEKLFF
TRBV6-2/TRBV6-3,TRBJ2-5,CASSYLVEETQYF
TRBV6-5,TRBJ1-5,CASSYIQGVQPQHF
TRBV5-1,TRBJ1-1,CASSSSLVEAFF
TRBV12-3/TRBV12-4,TRBJ1-5,CASSYDHSNQPQHF
TRBV18,TRBJ1-2,CASSPPGESYGYTF
TRBV5-1,TRBJ2-7,CASSLELRVHEQYF
TRBV29-1,TRBJ1-1,CSVALGNTEAFF
TRBV12-3/TRBV12-4,TRBJ2-2,CASNLGAGELFF
TRBV20-1,TRBJ2-1,CSATTSGDNEQFF
TRBV5-1,TRBJ2-7,CASSLAGGLYEQYF
TRBV11-1,TRBJ1-2,CASSPTVERYYTF
TRBV5-6,TRBJ2-7,CASGPGHGYEQYF
TRBV2,TRBJ2-2,CARGETGELFF
TRBV7-2,TRBJ2-3,CASSRAFFSTDTQYF
TRBV20-1,TRBJ2-1,CSAGGLAASYNEQFF
TRBV6-1,TRBJ1-4,CASSRGQGGDEKLFF
TRBV20-1,TRBJ1-6,CSARFQGSNSPLHF
TRBV11-2,TRBJ2-5,CASSPLLGSGSWGETQYF